One and the same sample provided the 21 T cell receptor beta chains below, sequenced in a study of blood T cell repertoires in COVID-19. Profiling relied on immunoSEQ multiplex PCR, and the TCRdb table lists in-frame clones only, not all of them. The table has about 280,000 clones, 70% to 90% seen once. Sequencing was done on a sample of peripheral blood. Every receptor here comes from a woman aged 25 to 45 who had recovered from COVID-19.

The gene calls are TRBV4-1 and TRBJ2-1; D unclear. Between the trimmed V and J ends, which lost 1 base and 8 bases, there was a span of 9 bases. From germline, CDR1 is MGHRA and CDR2 YSYEKL. The CDR3 is made up of 13 amino acids. The CDR3 DNA sequence: TGCGCCAGCAGCCAAGGGTCTCGAGATGAGCAGTTCTTC. This gives the protein CASSQGSRDEQFF.

This clone was recorded once. The V gene is TRBV28, the J gene TRBJ1-6; a possible D gene is TRBD1 (6 bases). V dropped 7 bases and J dropped 1 base, with 14 bases sitting between them. This CDR3 has 16 residues. Germline CDR1 is MDHEN and CDR2 is SYDVKM. The CDR3 bases are TGTGCCAGCACCTGGTCAGGGGATTCCTATAATTCACCCCTCCACTTT. Encoded protein: CASTWSGDSYNSPLHF.

This chain joins TRBV4-2 and TRBJ2-6; maybe TRBD1 (5 bases). The CDR3 is 17 residues long. The V gene's germline CDR1 is LGHNA and CDR2 YNFKEQ. Trimming took 0 bases from V and 0 from J, leaving 9 bases between them. In DNA form, the CDR3 reads TGTGCCAGCAGCCAAGACAGGGCTCTCTCTGGGGCCAACGTCCTGACTTTC. Its protein product is CASSQDRALSGANVLTF.

This clone was picked up a small number of times. Additional DNA sequences in this sample encode the identical CDR3. In nucleotides, the CDR3 is TGTGCCACCGGACAGGGCTACGAGCAGTACTTC. This translates into CATGQGYEQYF. The chain employs TRBV24-1 and TRBJ2-7, with 8 bases that match TRBD1. With 9 bases clipped from V and 3 bases from J, the junction kept 0 bases outside the gene matches. Germline CDR1 and CDR2: KGHDR and SFDVKD. This CDR3 is built from 11 residues.

This clone has just one count. The gene calls are TRBV4-1 and TRBJ2-1; 8 nucleotides align to TRBD2. CDR3 length equals 15 residues. V was pared by 5 bases and J by 3 bases, with 6 bases of the junction left unmatched. Germline CDR1 is MGHRA and CDR2 is YSYEKL. The CDR3 DNA reads as TGCGCCAGCAGCGGGTTGCGGGAGGACTACAATGAGCAGTTCTTC. This gives the protein CASSGLREDYNEQFF.

The rearrangement uses TRBV5-4 and TRBJ1-1; 7 bases agree with TRBD1. J gave up 1 base and V 2 bases, and 8 bases lay outside the gene matches. Germline V gives CDR1 SGHNT, CDR2 YYREEE (reference sequence). The CDR3 totals 16 residues. CDR3 DNA: TGTGCCAGCAGCTTTCCGGACAGGAATAGGAACACTGAAGCTTTCTTT. Translated: CASSFPDRNRNTEAFF.

This clone was seen a single time. This chain links TRBV7-9 with TRBJ2-7; 9 bases align to TRBD1. Germline assignment: CDR1 SEHNR and CDR2 FQNEAQ (reference sequence). CDR3 length: 13 residues. With 1 base clipped from V and 12 bases from J, the junction kept 7 bases outside the gene matches. Written as DNA, the CDR3 is TGTGCCAGCAGCTTAGGGGGACAGGGTTTGCCGTACTTC. It translates to CASSLGGQGLPYF.

The V gene is TRBV18, the J gene TRBJ2-4; 9 bases map to TRBD1. After removal of 0 bases from V and 6 bases from J, the junction contained 0 bases not matched to a gene. The CDR3 length is 14 residues. Germline V lookup: CDR1 KGHSH, CDR2 LQKENI. CDR3 coding DNA: TGTGCCAGCTCACCACCGGACAGGGGAAACATTCAGTACTTC. Translating gives CASSPPDRGNIQYF.

V and J are TRBV28 and TRBJ2-1; 9 bases agree with TRBD1. The CDR3 consists of 19 residues. Germline loops: CDR1 MDHEN, CDR2 SYDVKM. The ends lost 4 bases at V and 7 bases at J; junction bases unmatched: 20. DNA of the CDR3: TGTGCCAGCAGTTCACCCCGGGGCCCGGGACAGGGAAGGAATAATGAGCAGTTCTTC. Encoded protein: CASSSPRGPGQGRNNEQFF.

The chain has TRBV19 and TRBJ2-5; the D is unclear. V was pared by 3 bases and J by 1 base, with 12 bases between. The CDR3 sequence is 15 residues long. Germline V gene lookup returns CDR1 LNHDA and CDR2 SQIVND (reference sequence). The CDR3 DNA is TGTGCCAGTAGTATTAGTCCAGGTCCCCAAGAGACCCAGTACTTC. Translating gives CASSISPGPQETQYF.

The V gene is TRBV27, the J gene TRBJ2-5, with TRBD1 matching over 9 bases. The CDR3 is made up of 14 amino acids. Germline loops: CDR1 MNHEY, CDR2 SMNVEV (reference sequence). The V and J ends lost 8 bases and 5 bases, in that order; junction bases with no gene match: 9. CDR3 protein: CASSMQGQGETQYF. The CDR3 DNA sequence: TGTGCCAGCTCCATGCAGGGACAGGGCGAGACCCAGTACTTC.

The chain has TRBV20-1 and TRBJ2-1, with D unresolved. CDR3 size: 13 residues. CDR1 and CDR2 from the germline V gene are DFQATT and SNEGSKA (reference sequence). The ends were cut back, 3 bases at V and 4 bases at J, with 10 bases in the middle. The CDR3 sequence: CSASMTGYNEQFF. Here the CDR3 DNA reads TGCAGTGCTAGTATGACGGGTTACAATGAGCAGTTCTTC.

The CDR3 DNA sequence: TGCACCAGCACCCCAGGAAGACTAGCGGTACTATCGAACACCGGGGAGCTGTTTTTT. Residues: CTSTPGRLAVLSNTGELFF. The gene calls are TRBV1 and TRBJ2-2; TRBD2 is the table's D call and was not checked against the DNA. TRBV1 is a known pseudogene. The CDR3 is made up of 19 amino acids.

The rearrangement links TRBV28 to TRBJ2-7, with 9 positions matching TRBD2. The germline gives CDR1 MDHEN, CDR2 SYDVKM. Trimming removed 5 bases from V and 1 base from J; junction bases left unmatched: 6. This CDR3 has 15 amino acids. CDR3 sequence (DNA): TGTGCCAGCAGTATACTAGCGGGTGCTTCCTACGAGCAGTACTTC. This encodes CASSILAGASYEQYF.

The V gene is TRBV30, the J gene TRBJ1-1, with D perhaps TRBD1 (5 bases). Germline CDR1 and CDR2: GTSNPN and SVGIG (reference sequence). Trimming took 1 base from V and 0 from J, leaving 6 bases between them. The CDR3 totals 13 residues. The CDR3 bases are TGTGCCTGGAGTGGACAGATGAACACTGAAGCTTTCTTT. This sequence encodes CAWSGQMNTEAFF.

The gene calls are TRBV10-3 and TRBJ2-1; possibly TRBD2 for D (6 bases). This CDR3 is 13 amino acids long. Germline CDR1 and CDR2: ENHRY and SYGVKD. V was pared by 9 bases and J by 5 bases, with 14 bases between. The CDR3 coding sequence is TGTGCCATGAGGACTAACCCCGACAATGAGCAGTTCTTC. As protein: CAMRTNPDNEQFF.

The chain carries TRBV14 and TRBJ2-2, with D possibly being TRBD2 (7 bases). Germline V gives CDR1 SGHDN, CDR2 FVKESK. The CDR3 contains 14 residues. The V end lost 5 bases, the J end lost 3 bases, and 10 bases lay between the germline ends. CDR3 DNA: TGTGCCAGCAGCGGGGGGGCCTACACCGGGGAGCTGTTTTTT. It is translated as CASSGGAYTGELFF. The full variable domain, its missing parts supplied by reference TRBV14 and TRBJ2-2, is EAGVTQFPSHSVIEKGQTVTLRCDPISGHDNLYWYRRVMGKEIKFLLHFVKESKQDESGMPNNRFLAERTGGTYSTLKVQPAELEDSGVYFCASSGGAYTGELFFGEGSRLTVL.

The chain joins TRBV11-2 to TRBJ1-2, with 8 bases that match TRBD1. CDR3 size: 15 residues. V lost 1 base, J lost 4 bases, and 5 bases stayed unmatched. Germline CDR1 is SGHAT and CDR2 is FQNNGV. The CDR3 sequence is CASSLGSDRGYGYTF. The CDR3 region has the DNA TGTGCCAGCAGCTTAGGTTCAGACAGGGGCTATGGCTACACCTTC. Based on the CDR3 plus reference TRBV11-2 and TRBJ1-2, the full variable domain is EAGVAQSPRYKIIEKRQSVAFWCNPISGHATLYWYQQILGQGPKLLIQFQNNGVVDDSQLPKDRFSAERLKGVDSTLKIQPAKLEDSAVYLCASSLGSDRGYGYTFGSGTRLTVV.

The V call is TRBV28, the J call TRBJ2-7, with a tentative D call TRBD2 (6 bases). Trimming pared 8 bases from V and 5 bases from J, leaving 22 bases between. The germline V gene has CDR1 MDHEN and CDR2 SYDVKM. CDR3 length: 15 amino acids. The CDR3 spells CASWSWRERGDEQYF. The DNA of the CDR3 is TGTGCCAGCTGGTCCTGGCGGGAACGTGGTGACGAGCAGTACTTC. The whole variable domain, remainder taken from reference TRBV28 and TRBJ2-7, is DVKVTQSSRYLVKRTGEKVFLECVQDMDHENMFWYRQDPGLGLRLIYFSYDVKMKEKGDIPEGYSVSREKKERFSLILESASTNQTSMYLCASWSWRERGDEQYFGPGTRLTVT.

Written as DNA, the CDR3 is TGTGCCAGCAGTAACTTAGCGGAGGGCGGTGAGCAGTTCTTC. Residues: CASSNLAEGGEQFF. The gene calls are TRBV28 and TRBJ2-1, with a possible D match to TRBD2 (6 bases). The germline gives CDR1 MDHEN, CDR2 SYDVKM. Trimming removed 5 bases from V and 9 bases from J, with 17 bases in between. The CDR3 has 14 residues. Filled out from reference TRBV28 and TRBJ2-1, the complete variable domain reads DVKVTQSSRYLVKRTGEKVFLECVQDMDHENMFWYRQDPGLGLRLIYFSYDVKMKEKGDIPEGYSVSREKKERFSLILESASTNQTSMYLCASSNLAEGGEQFFGPGTRLTVL.

The table lists this clone with a count of one. J is TRBJ1-1 and V is TRBV28; maybe TRBD1 (6 bases). V was cut by 5 bases and J by 0 bases, with 13 bases left in between. CDR1 is MDHEN, CDR2 SYDVKM, per germline. The CDR3 length is 15 residues. CDR3 amino acids: CASSPTQGMNTEAFF. DNA for the CDR3: TGTGCCAGCAGTCCCACACAGGGCATGAACACTGAAGCTTTCTTT. Full variable domain (remainder filled in from reference TRBV28 and TRBJ1-1): DVKVTQSSRYLVKRTGEKVFLECVQDMDHENMFWYRQDPGLGLRLIYFSYDVKMKEKGDIPEGYSVSREKKERFSLILESASTNQTSMYLCASSPTQGMNTEAFFGQGTRLTVV.